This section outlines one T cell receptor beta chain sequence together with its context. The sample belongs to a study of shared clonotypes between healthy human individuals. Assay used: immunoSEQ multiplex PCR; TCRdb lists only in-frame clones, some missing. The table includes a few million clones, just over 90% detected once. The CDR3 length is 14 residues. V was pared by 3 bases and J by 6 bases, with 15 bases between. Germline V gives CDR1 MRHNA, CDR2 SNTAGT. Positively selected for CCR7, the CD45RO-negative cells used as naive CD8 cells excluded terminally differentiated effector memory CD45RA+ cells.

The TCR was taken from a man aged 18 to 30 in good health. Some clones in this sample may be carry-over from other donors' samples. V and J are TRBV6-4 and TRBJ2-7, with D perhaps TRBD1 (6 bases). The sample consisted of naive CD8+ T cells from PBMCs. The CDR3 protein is CASSEGRKGGEQYF. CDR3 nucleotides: TGTGCCAGCAGTGAGGGCAGGAAAGGGGGCGAGCAGTACTTC.